A selection of T cell receptor beta chains follows, all from one sample in a study of blood T cell repertoires in COVID-19. Generated by immunoSEQ multiplex PCR, the TCRdb table keeps only in-frame clones and is missing some. The data hold around 92,000 clones, with 86% observed a single time. Sequencing was carried out using peripheral blood. Every receptor here comes from a human donor in a cohort sampled during active COVID-19. The CDR3 runs from the conserved cysteine through the conserved F or W. Each record gives: clone size, D gene, V gene, J gene, CDR3 DNA, CDR3 protein. The D gene is left open where the match is weak. The listing skips clone size in some rows; elsewhere it reads once, few, many or a size class.

>few|.|TRBV9|TRBJ1-1
TGTGCCAGCAGCGTAGAAGCACTACACACTGAAGCTTTCTTT
CASSVEALHTEAFF
>.|.|TRBV7-3|TRBJ1-1
TGTGCCAGCAGCATGGGACAAGCGAACACTGAAGCTTTCTTT
CASSMGQANTEAFF
>.|.|TRBV12-3/TRBV12-4|TRBJ1-1
TGTGCCAGCAGTGGGACACCGAACACTGAAGCTTTCTTT
CASSGTPNTEAFF
>few|TRBD1|TRBV28|TRBJ1-1
TGTGCCAGCCATTTGCGGCCGGGACAGGGGGCCAACACTGAAGCTTTCTTT
CASHLRPGQGANTEAFF
>.|.|TRBV27|TRBJ2-5
TGTGCCAGCAGACCCCTAGGACAGGGAGGGGTGACCCAGTACTTC
CASRPLGQGGVTQYF
>.|TRBD2|TRBV12-5|TRBJ2-3
TGTGCTAGTGGTTTGGGCCGACTAGCGGGAGGGATGGATACGCAGTATTTT
CASGLGRLAGGMDTQYF
>.|TRBD1|TRBV6-2/TRBV6-3|TRBJ1-6
TGTGCCAGCAGTCCGCAGGGGGCGAAGAATTCACCCCTCCACTTT
CASSPQGAKNSPLHF
>.|TRBD1|TRBV6-1|TRBJ1-1
TGTGCCAGCAGTGAGATCACAGGGGATACTGAAGCTTTCTTT
CASSEITGDTEAFF
>once|TRBD1|TRBV5-1|TRBJ2-5
TGCGCCAGCAGCCAGGGACAGGGATCCCAAGAGACCCAGTACTTC
CASSQGQGSQETQYF
>once|.|TRBV14|TRBJ1-1
TGTGCCAGCAGCCAAGTACCAGGGGTGCATGCTTTCTTT
CASSQVPGVHAFF
>.|.|TRBV5-6|TRBJ2-3
TGTGCCAGCAGCCGGGCGGGGAGAAGGACAGATACGCAGTATTTT
CASSRAGRRTDTQYF
>.|.|TRBV7-2|TRBJ2-6
TGTGCCAGCAGCTTAGTGGGGGCGGGGGCCAACGTCCTGACTTTC
CASSLVGAGANVLTF
>.|TRBD2|TRBV10-3|TRBJ2-3
TGTGCCATCAGTGTGGACTTTTCGGGGGGGGGCACAGATACGCAGTATTTT
CAISVDFSGGGTDTQYF
>once|TRBD1|TRBV5-1|TRBJ2-2
TGCGCCAGCAGATCCCGACAGGGAGTCGGGGAGCTGTTTTTT
CASRSRQGVGELFF
>.|.|TRBV4-1|TRBJ1-6
TGCGCCAGCAGCCTTATCCTGGAGTATAATTCACCCCTCCACTTT
CASSLILEYNSPLHF
>once|.|TRBV9|TRBJ2-3
TGTGCCAGCAGCCCCGGGGGTCTGGGCACAGATACGCAGTATTTT
CASSPGGLGTDTQYF
>.|.|TRBV5-1|TRBJ1-1
TGCGCCAGCTGCCCGGACAAGAACACTGAAGCTTTCTTT
CASCPDKNTEAFF
>.|TRBD2|TRBV9|TRBJ2-1
TGTGCCAGCAGCGTAGCTCCTAGCGGGGGGGATAATGAGCAGTTCTTC
CASSVAPSGGDNEQFF
>.|TRBD1|TRBV27|TRBJ2-5
TGTGCCAGCAGTTTACGAGGGGGCAGCCAAGAGACCCAGTACTTC
CASSLRGGSQETQYF
>.|.|TRBV12-3/TRBV12-4|TRBJ1-5
TGTGCCAGCAGTCTCGGGACTAATCAGCCCCAGCATTTT
CASSLGTNQPQHF
>.|.|TRBV6-2/TRBV6-3|TRBJ2-1
TGTGCCAGCAGTTACGGGGCAGACGCCTACAATGAGCAGTTCTTC
CASSYGADAYNEQFF
>.|.|TRBV18|TRBJ1-1
TGTGCCAGCTCACCAATCGGACAACCGAACACTGAAGCTTTCTTT
CASSPIGQPNTEAFF
>.|.|TRBV2|TRBJ1-1
TGTGCCAGCAGACCCAGGGGAAACACTGAAGCTTTCTTT
CASRPRGNTEAFF
>.|.|TRBV12-3/TRBV12-4|TRBJ2-7
TGTGCCAGCAGTTTGTTTATACTCTACGAGCAGTACTTC
CASSLFILYEQYF
>.|.|TRBV10-2|TRBJ1-5
TGCGCCAGCAGTGGAAGAGCCGCCAATCAGCCCCAGCATTTT
CASSGRAANQPQHF
>.|TRBD1|TRBV9|TRBJ1-1
TGTGCCAGCAGCCCCCGGACAGGGGCTGAAGCTTTCTTT
CASSPRTGAEAFF
>once|TRBD2|TRBV11-2|TRBJ2-1
TGTGCCAGCACCGGTGGGGCGGGAGGAAACAATGAGCAGTTCTTC
CASTGGAGGNNEQFF
>.|.|TRBV4-3|TRBJ2-5
TGCGCCAGCAGCCCCTCACCGGAGAGGGGGGAGACCCAGTACTTC
CASSPSPERGETQYF
>.|.|TRBV30|TRBJ1-1
TGTGCCTGGGTGGGGTTGACAGGTCGGTTGAAGAACACTGAAGCTTTCTTT
CAWVGLTGRLKNTEAFF
>.|.|TRBV11-3|TRBJ2-3
TGTGCCAGCAGCTTGGGAGTTGGAGATACGCAGTATTTT
CASSLGVGDTQYF
>.|TRBD1|TRBV19|TRBJ1-6
TGTGCCAGTAGTGACTACAGGGGCGGCCAGGGATCACCCCTCCACTTT
CASSDYRGGQGSPLHF
>.|TRBD1|TRBV5-1|TRBJ1-1
TGCGCCAGCAGTCCGGACAGGGAAACTGAAGCTTTCTTT
CASSPDRETEAFF
>.|TRBD2|TRBV30|TRBJ2-3
TGTGCCTGGAGCCCCCGTATCGCGGGAGGATCAGATACGCAGTATTTT
CAWSPRIAGGSDTQYF
>.|TRBD2|TRBV12-3/TRBV12-4|TRBJ2-7
TGTGCCAGCAGCTATAGCGGGACCGAGCAGTACTTC
CASSYSGTEQYF
>.|.|TRBV30|TRBJ1-6
TGTGCCTGGAGCAGGGCGGGGACCTATAATTCACCCCTCCACTTT
CAWSRAGTYNSPLHF
>.|.|TRBV29-1|TRBJ2-5
TGCAGCGTTTGCTTAGAAGGGAGAAAAGAGACCCAGTACTTC
CSVCLEGRKETQYF
>.|.|TRBV2|TRBJ1-1
TGTGCCAGGGGGGGAGTGAACACTGAAGCTTTCTTT
CARGGVNTEAFF
>.|TRBD1|TRBV28|TRBJ2-2
TGTGCCAGCAGTTTGACAGGGGGCACCGGGGAGCTGTTTTTT
CASSLTGGTGELFF
>.|.|TRBV27|TRBJ2-7
TGTGCCAGCAGTTTAACACAGGTCCACGAGCAGTACTTC
CASSLTQVHEQYF
>once|TRBD1|TRBV6-5|TRBJ2-1
TGTGCCAGCAGTAGGGGACAGGGCGATGAGCAGTTCTTC
CASSRGQGDEQFF
>.|.|TRBV5-4|TRBJ2-7
TGTGCCAGCAGCTACAGGGCTAGCTCCTACGAGCAGTACTTC
CASSYRASSYEQYF
>.|.|TRBV27|TRBJ1-5
TGTGCCAGCAGCCTGGGACACCTTAGCAATCAGCCCCAGCATTTT
CASSLGHLSNQPQHF